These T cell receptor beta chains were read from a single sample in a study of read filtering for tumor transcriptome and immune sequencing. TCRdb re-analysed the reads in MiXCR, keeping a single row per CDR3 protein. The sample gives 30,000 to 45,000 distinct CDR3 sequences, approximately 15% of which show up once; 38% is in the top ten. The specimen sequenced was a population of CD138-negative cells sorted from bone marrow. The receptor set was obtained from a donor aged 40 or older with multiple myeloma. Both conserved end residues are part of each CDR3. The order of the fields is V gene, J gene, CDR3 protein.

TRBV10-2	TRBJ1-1	CASARRTGAGGTEAFF
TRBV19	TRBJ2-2	CASSALSSGNTGELFF
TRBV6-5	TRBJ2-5	CASSGLAGVGPQETQYF
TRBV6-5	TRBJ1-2	CASSYSGSFRPGYTF
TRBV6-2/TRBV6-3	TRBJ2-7	CASSLHSYEQYF
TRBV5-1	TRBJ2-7	CASSNLAGSSYEQYF
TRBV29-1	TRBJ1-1	CSVGRGGTEAFF
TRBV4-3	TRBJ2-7	CASSQDRWKTSYEQYF
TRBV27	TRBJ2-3	CASSLFGLAGSTDTQYF
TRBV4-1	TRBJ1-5	CASSQDAVGGNQPQHF
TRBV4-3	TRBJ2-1	CASSQLAGDVVNEQFF
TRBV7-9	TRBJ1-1	CASSPTGAMNTEAFF
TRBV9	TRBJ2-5	CASSVGDIFQETQYF
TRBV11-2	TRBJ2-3	CASSATPDRDTQYF
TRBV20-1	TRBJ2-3	CSARVSTDTQYF
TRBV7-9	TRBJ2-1	CASSSTSGSTSSYNEQFF
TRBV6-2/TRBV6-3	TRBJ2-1	CASSQKGMTSSYNEQFF
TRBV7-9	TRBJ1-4	CASSLGQLNEKLFF
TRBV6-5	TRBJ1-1	CASSREGGTEAFF
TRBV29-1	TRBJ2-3	CSVKDRQVTDTQYF
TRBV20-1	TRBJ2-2	CSVRDSRATGELFF
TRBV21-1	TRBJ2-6	CAGGDGANVLTF
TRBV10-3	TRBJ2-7	CAIRGTSGRRGAYEQYF
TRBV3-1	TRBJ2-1	CASSQVGLNEQFF
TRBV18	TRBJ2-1	CASSPITRGSASGNEQFF
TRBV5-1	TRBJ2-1	CASSWGLAGSYNEQFF
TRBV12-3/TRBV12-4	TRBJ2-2	CASSRSGRADPGELFF
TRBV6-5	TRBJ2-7	CASQTGVGFEQYF
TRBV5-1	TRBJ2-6	CASSPPSSSGANVLTF
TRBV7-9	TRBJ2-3	CASGVSDTQYF
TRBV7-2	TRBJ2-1	CASSPGSGRAGVSGNEQFF
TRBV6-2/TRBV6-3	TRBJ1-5	CASSYSSQGNQPQHF
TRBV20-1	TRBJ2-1	CSARDLRGRGADNEQFF
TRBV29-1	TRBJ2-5	CSSGHGQETQYF
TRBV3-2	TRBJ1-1	CASSHSTGNTEAFF
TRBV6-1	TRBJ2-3	CASSERIWDRGTQYF
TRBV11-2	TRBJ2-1	CASSTGAVDNEQFF
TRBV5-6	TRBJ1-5	CASSLRWDQPQHF
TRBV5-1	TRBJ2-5	CASSLALYRDIQETQYF
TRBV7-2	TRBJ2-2	CASSLFSGGTGRTGELFF
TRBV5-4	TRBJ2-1	CASSLGGASSYNEQFF
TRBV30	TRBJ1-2	CAWSVIAGTAFYYGYTF
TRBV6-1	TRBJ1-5	CASSPGQGKPQHF
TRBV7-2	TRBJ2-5	CASSPQGEGALYQETQYF
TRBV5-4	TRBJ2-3	CASGGAGATDTQYF
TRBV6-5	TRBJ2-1	CASSETSGANEQFF
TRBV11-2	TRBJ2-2	CASSFVRGRTGELFF
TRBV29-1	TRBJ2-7	CSVAGNEQYF
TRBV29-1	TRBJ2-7	CSVQGDTPEQYF
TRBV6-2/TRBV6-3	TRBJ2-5	CASSYNLGEETQYF
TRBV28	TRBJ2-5	CASSLGTAQETQYF
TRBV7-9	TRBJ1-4	CAGSFGHPGEKLFF
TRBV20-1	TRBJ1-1	CSASQGIGDTEAFF
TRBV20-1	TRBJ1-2	CSARDSRPFNYGYTF